Sequencing of this T cell receptor beta chain was carried out in a study of T cells expressing NK-cell markers. Study details: HCMV seropositivity characterized seven of the eight sequenced donors, and seronegativity one. Study-wide results and caveats: Once again these clonotypes came out on top in the CD3+CD56-NKG2C+ fraction of four donors. Dominant NKG2C+ clonotypes were found to form about 1.0-7.0% of CD8+ T cells in over 5 donors.

TCRdb reprocessed the 5' RACE reads, keeping one entry per CDR3 protein, no DNA. The sample has some 600,000 distinct CDR3 sequences. Concerning this clonotype: The antigen remains unidentified.

Per the germline V gene, CDR1 is MNHEY and CDR2 is SVGEGT. There are 15 residues in the CDR3. The receptor was derived from a man aged 18-30 years in good health. Sequencing was carried out using blood T cells: a sorted CD56 or NKG2C T cell subset, CD4+ or CD8+ T cells, or bulk PBMC T cells (not recorded which). The chain links TRBV6-2 or TRBV6-3 to TRBJ2-1; there is no DNA to check the TCRdb D call of TRBD1. The CDR3 spells CASSLRDRVDNEQFF.